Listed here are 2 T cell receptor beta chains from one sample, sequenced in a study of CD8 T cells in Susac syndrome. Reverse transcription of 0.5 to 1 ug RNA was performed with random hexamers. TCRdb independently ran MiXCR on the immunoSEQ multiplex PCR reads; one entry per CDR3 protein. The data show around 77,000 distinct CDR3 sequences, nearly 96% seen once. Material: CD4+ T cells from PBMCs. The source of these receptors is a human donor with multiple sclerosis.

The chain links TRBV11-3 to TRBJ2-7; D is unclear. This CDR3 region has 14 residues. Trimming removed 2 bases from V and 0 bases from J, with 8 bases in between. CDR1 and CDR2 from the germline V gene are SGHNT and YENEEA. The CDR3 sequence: CASSLLGRSYEQYF. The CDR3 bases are TGTGCCAGCAGCTTACTAGGCCGCTCCTACGAGCAGTACTTC.

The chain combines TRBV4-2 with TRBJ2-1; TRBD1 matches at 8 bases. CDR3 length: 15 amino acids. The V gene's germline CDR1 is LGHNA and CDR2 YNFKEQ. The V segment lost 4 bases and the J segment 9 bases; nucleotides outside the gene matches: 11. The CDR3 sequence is CASSPQGGQVSEQFF. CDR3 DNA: TGTGCCAGCAGCCCACAGGGGGGACAGGTTAGTGAGCAGTTCTTC.